Each of the 30 T cell receptor beta chains below was sequenced from the same sample in a study of blood T cell repertoires in COVID-19. Sequenced by immunoSEQ multiplex PCR; TCRdb stores in-frame clones only, minus some. Of around 110,000 clones in the sample, approximately 84% were seen once. Sequencing was performed on peripheral blood. These receptors originate from a man aged 35 to 55 with acute or convalescent COVID-19.

The chain combines TRBV27 with TRBJ2-1, with TRBD2 identical over 8 bases. The germline V gene encodes CDR1 MNHEY and CDR2 SMNVEV (reference sequence). This CDR3 is built from 16 residues. With 3 bases clipped from V and 0 bases from J, the junction kept 4 bases outside the gene matches. This CDR3 reads CASSFLAGSSYNEQFF. In DNA form, the CDR3 reads TGTGCCAGCAGTTTTCTAGCGGGTAGCTCCTACAATGAGCAGTTCTTC.

The V gene is TRBV6-6, the J gene TRBJ2-1, with unresolved D. Germline-derived CDR1 and CDR2 are MNHNY and SVGAGI (reference sequence). The CDR3 is 15 amino acids. V lost 7 bases and J lost 0, with 13 bases in between. DNA of the CDR3: TGTGCCAGCACTTCGAGCTGGAGCTCCTACAATGAGCAGTTCTTC. Translation gives CASTSSWSSYNEQFF.

CDR3 region: CASSYSASGRTDTQYF. The CDR3 DNA follows: TGTGCCAGCAGTTACTCGGCCAGCGGGAGAACAGATACGCAGTATTTT. V gene TRBV6-5 combines with J gene TRBJ2-3, with 8 nucleotides matching TRBD2. The J segment lost 3 bases and the V segment lost 0 bases, leaving 5 bases of the junction unmatched. The CDR3 contains 16 residues. CDR1 and CDR2 from the germline V gene are MNHEY and SVGAGI.

The chain employs TRBV19 and TRBJ2-7; 8 bases are a match to TRBD1. Trimming cost V 4 bases and J 4 bases; bases outside gene matches: 6. CDR3 length equals 14 residues. In germline, CDR1 is LNHDA, CDR2 SQIVND (reference sequence). CDR3 residues: CASSNRQGQYEQYF. CDR3 sequence (DNA): TGTGCCAGTAGTAATAGACAGGGGCAGTACGAGCAGTACTTC.

This clone was recorded once. V and J are TRBV11-3 and TRBJ2-1, with TRBD1 matching 9 bases. CDR1 and CDR2 from the germline V gene are SGHNT and YENEEA. This CDR3 has 15 residues. Trimming removed 5 bases from V and 6 bases from J; junction bases left unmatched: 8. CDR3 loop: CASSKGQGSLNEQFF. DNA of the CDR3: TGTGCCAGCAGCAAGGGACAGGGTTCCCTCAATGAGCAGTTCTTC.

V and J are TRBV30 and TRBJ1-3, with D possibly TRBD1 on 6 matching bases. The length of the CDR3 is 13 residues. The V gene's germline CDR1 is GTSNPN and CDR2 SVGIG (reference sequence). The V end lost 4 bases, the J end lost 2 bases, and 9 bases lay between the germline ends. In DNA form, the CDR3 reads TGTGCCTGGAAACAGGGACCTGGAAACACCATATATTTT. Amino acids: CAWKQGPGNTIYF.

J is TRBJ2-7 and V is TRBV28; 9 bases are a match to TRBD1. With V trimmed by 6 bases and J by 9 bases, 12 bases remained unmatched. Germline V gene sequence: CDR1 MDHEN, CDR2 SYDVKM. The CDR3 has 14 amino acids. In nucleotides, the CDR3 is TGTGCCAGCAGAACCCAAGGGACAGGGAGGGGGCAGTACTTC. Its protein product is CASRTQGTGRGQYF.

About this clone itself: An end of the junction does not agree with germline; a read error may underlie this. This chain connects TRBV7-6 to TRBJ1-4, with D unclear. Germline assignment: CDR1 SGHVS and CDR2 FNYEAQ. This CDR3 is 13 amino acids long. CDR3 amino acids: CASSFGTIEKLFF. The CDR3 nucleotides read TGTGCCAGCAGCTTTGGAACTATTGAAAAACTGTTTTTT.

V usage is TRBV24-1 and J usage is TRBJ2-3; D uncertain. CDR1 KGHDR and CDR2 SFDVKD come from the germline V gene. This CDR3 is 15 amino acids long. The V and J ends lost 2 bases and 0 bases respectively, with 8 bases between them. The CDR3, as DNA: TGTGCCACCAGTGATTACGGCGGTAGCACAGATACGCAGTATTTT. The encoded protein is CATSDYGGSTDTQYF.

The chain links TRBV12-3 or TRBV12-4 to TRBJ1-5; no reliable D call. This CDR3 contains 13 residues. Trimming took off 6 bases at V and 6 bases at J, with 12 bases between the two ends. CDR3 nucleotides: TGTGCCAGCAGCACCGAGGCGGGTCAGCCCCAGCATTTT. Translated, it gives CASSTEAGQPQHF.

The chain combines TRBV7-3 with TRBJ2-1; 9 bases are a match to TRBD2. Per the germline V gene, CDR1 is SGHTA and CDR2 is FQGTGA. The CDR3 loop spans 15 amino acids. With V trimmed by 5 bases and J by 0 bases, 2 bases remained unmatched. The CDR3 loop is CASSQRGASYNEQFF. CDR3 in DNA: TGTGCCAGCAGCCAGCGGGGGGCCTCCTACAATGAGCAGTTCTTC.

The rearrangement joins TRBV4-3 to TRBJ1-4; no reliable D call. The length of the CDR3 is 16 residues. V was trimmed by 2 bases and J by 0 bases, leaving 10 bases between them. CDR1 LGHNA and CDR2 YSLEER come from the germline V gene. The CDR3 is CASSQWAGATNEKLFF. CDR3 nucleotides: TGCGCCAGCAGCCAATGGGCCGGGGCAACTAATGAAAAACTGTTTTTT.

This chain joins TRBV6-4 and TRBJ2-2, with 7 bases identical to TRBD1. Trimming at V came to 6 bases and at J to 5 bases, leaving 9 bases not matched to a gene. Germline V gene sequence: CDR1 MRHNA, CDR2 SNTAGT. CDR3 length equals 15 residues. The CDR3 region is CASSEQGTRTGELFF. The CDR3 DNA is TGTGCCAGCAGCGAACAGGGGACGAGGACCGGGGAGCTGTTTTTT.

V and J are TRBV19 and TRBJ2-1, with TRBD1 matching 8 bases. Germline V gives CDR1 LNHDA, CDR2 SQIVND (reference sequence). The CDR3 has 14 residues. V shed 3 bases, J shed 7 bases, and the junction held 5 bases outside the gene matches. The chain's CDR3 is CASSIRQGANEQFF. The CDR3 DNA reads as TGTGCCAGTAGTATCAGGCAGGGGGCGAATGAGCAGTTCTTC.

This rearrangement joins TRBV15 to TRBJ2-6, with D hard to call. The CDR3 is made up of 16 amino acids. V was trimmed by 6 bases and J by 3 bases, leaving 15 bases between them. CDR1 is LNHNV and CDR2 is YYDKDF in the germline V gene (reference sequence). CDR3 region: CATRALGGRGANVLTF. CDR3 bases: TGTGCCACCAGAGCCCTCGGTGGTCGTGGGGCCAACGTCCTGACTTTC.

The V gene is TRBV6-5, the J gene TRBJ1-2, with D maybe TRBD1 (6 bases). The V end lost 7 bases, the J end lost 8 bases, and 20 bases lay between the germline ends. The germline CDR1 and CDR2 sequences are MNHEY and SVGAGI. This CDR3 region has 14 residues. CDR3 residues: CASTPSGRGRGYTF. CDR3 DNA: TGTGCCAGCACCCCCTCAGGCAGGGGCAGAGGCTACACCTTC.

V is TRBV13 and J is TRBJ1-2, with 7 nucleotides matching TRBD1. In germline, CDR1 is PRHDT, CDR2 FYEKMQ (reference sequence). V shed 0 bases, J shed 2 bases, and the junction held 0 bases outside the gene matches. The CDR3 sequence is 14 residues long. In nucleotides, the CDR3 is TGTGCCAGCAGCTTAGGACAGGGGAACTATGGCTACACCTTC. Its protein is CASSLGQGNYGYTF.

CDR3: CASTGERFRDYGYTF. CDR3 nucleotides: TGTGCCAGCACCGGGGAACGGTTTAGGGACTATGGCTACACCTTC. The V call is TRBV28, the J call TRBJ1-2; unclear D gene. Looked up from germline, CDR1 is MDHEN and CDR2 is SYDVKM. The V and J ends lost 7 bases and 3 bases respectively, with 18 bases between them. The CDR3 consists of 15 residues.

The genes are TRBV19 and TRBJ2-7; TRBD2 is a possible D gene (7 bases). This CDR3 is 15 amino acids long. The V gene lost 3 bases and the J gene lost 0 bases, with 12 bases spanning the gap. Germline CDR1 reads LNHDA; CDR2 reads SQIVND (reference sequence). The CDR3 reads CASSIAGAYSYEQYF. CDR3 coding DNA: TGTGCCAGTAGTATTGCGGGGGCTTACTCCTACGAGCAGTACTTC. Based on the CDR3 plus reference TRBV19 and TRBJ2-7, the full variable domain is DGGITQSPKYLFRKEGQNVTLSCEQNLNHDAMYWYRQDPGQGLRLIYYSQIVNDFQKGDIAEGYSVSREKKESFPLTVTSAQKNPTAFYLCASSIAGAYSYEQYFGPGTRLTVT.

J is TRBJ1-5 and V is TRBV11-3; D gene ambiguous. From germline, CDR1 is SGHNT and CDR2 YENEEA. The CDR3 is 12 residues long. The ends were cut back, 2 bases at V and 3 bases at J, with 2 bases in the middle. This chain's CDR3 is CASSLHNQPQHF. CDR3 nucleotide sequence: TGTGCCAGCAGCTTACACAATCAGCCCCAGCATTTT. Based on the CDR3 plus reference TRBV11-3 and TRBJ1-5, the full variable domain is EAGVVQSPRYKIIEKKQPVAFWCNPISGHNTLYWYLQNLGQGPELLIRYENEEAVDDSQLPKDRFSAERLKGVDSTLKIQPAELGDSAVYLCASSLHNQPQHFGDGTRLSIL.

V is TRBV11-2 and J is TRBJ2-7; 7 positions match TRBD1. The V segment lost 7 bases and the J segment 5 bases; nucleotides outside the gene matches: 23. Germline CDR1 and CDR2: SGHAT and FQNNGV. This CDR3 is built from 18 residues. This CDR3 reads CASTRGLGTSRFRNEQYF. DNA of the CDR3: TGTGCCAGCACCAGGGGGTTGGGGACATCCCGTTTTCGGAACGAGCAGTACTTC. The full variable domain, its missing parts supplied by reference TRBV11-2 and TRBJ2-7, is EAGVAQSPRYKIIEKRQSVAFWCNPISGHATLYWYQQILGQGPKLLIQFQNNGVVDDSQLPKDRFSAERLKGVDSTLKIQPAKLEDSAVYLCASTRGLGTSRFRNEQYFGPGTRLTVT.

V gene TRBV28 combines with J gene TRBJ2-7; D is uncertain. Trimming cost V 3 bases and J 2 bases, with 5 bases left between them. Germline CDR1 MDHEN, CDR2 SYDVKM. This CDR3 contains 12 residues. The CDR3 sequence: CASSFEPYEQYF. In DNA, the CDR3 is TGTGCCAGCAGTTTTGAGCCCTACGAGCAGTACTTC.

This clone was seen only once. This sequence joins TRBV7-8 and TRBJ2-3, with D tentatively TRBD2 (5 bases). CDR3 length: 13 residues. V was pared by 2 bases and J by 6 bases, with 9 bases between. In germline, CDR1 is SGHVS, CDR2 FQNEAQ. This CDR3 reads CASSLTSWDTQYF. In DNA, the CDR3 is TGTGCCAGCAGCTTAACTAGTTGGGATACGCAGTATTTT.

The chain employs TRBV12-3 or TRBV12-4 and TRBJ2-1; TRBD1 might be the D (5 bases). V lost 3 bases to trimming and J lost 9 bases, with 9 bases between them. The CDR3 covers 12 residues. The CDR3 DNA sequence: TGTGCCAGCAGTTTTCAGGGCTTTGAGCAGTTCTTC. Its protein product is CASSFQGFEQFF.

This chain uses TRBV25-1 with TRBJ2-2; TRBD2 matches at 8 bases. CDR1 is MGHDK and CDR2 is SYGVNS in the germline V gene. The CDR3 sequence is 15 residues long. The ends lost 1 base at V and 3 bases at J; junction bases unmatched: 1. The CDR3 coding sequence is TGTGCCAGCAGTGAATCGGGGGGGCACACCGGGGAGCTGTTTTTT. Translating gives CASSESGGHTGELFF.

The V call is TRBV29-1, the J call TRBJ2-3; D perhaps matches TRBD2 (6 bases). V lost 3 bases and J 5 bases, leaving 12 bases between the germline ends. The CDR3 runs to 13 residues. Germline V gene data show CDR1 as SQVTM and CDR2 as ANQGSEA. In DNA form, the CDR3 reads TGCAGCGTTGAGACGGGAGTCAGAGATACGCAGTATTTT. Protein: CSVETGVRDTQYF.

About this clone itself: Within the sample, other DNA sequences also encode this same CDR3. V and J are TRBV27 and TRBJ2-7; D is uncertain. Germline V gene sequence: CDR1 MNHEY, CDR2 SMNVEV (reference sequence). The CDR3 is 13 residues long. V was trimmed by 5 bases and J by 0 bases, leaving 8 bases between them. CDR3 amino acids: CASSPFSSYEQYF. As DNA, the CDR3 is TGTGCCAGCAGTCCCTTTTCCTCCTACGAGCAGTACTTC.

V gene TRBV19 combines with J gene TRBJ2-7; 12 bases are shared with TRBD2. CDR3 length: 16 residues. The junction had 10 bases not matched to a gene; V was cut back by 5 bases and J by 5 bases. Germline CDR1 LNHDA, CDR2 SQIVND (reference sequence). CDR3 protein: CASSSTSGSRLDEQYF. DNA for the CDR3: TGTGCCAGTAGTTCGACTAGCGGGAGTCGCCTGGACGAGCAGTACTTC.

The V and J genes are TRBV7-2 and TRBJ2-3; D is unresolved. Germline loops: CDR1 SGHTA, CDR2 FQGNSA. The CDR3 contains 14 residues. The V end lost 0 bases, the J end lost 2 bases, and 6 bases lay between the germline ends. As DNA, the CDR3 is TGTGCCAGCAGCTTAGCGGCAAACACAGATACGCAGTATTTT. Translated: CASSLAANTDTQYF.

This clone was observed a few times. The chain uses TRBV11-3 and TRBJ2-2; D is perhaps TRBD1 (5 bases). Trimming left V 0 bases short and J 4 bases short, with 9 bases between. The CDR3 totals 15 residues. Germline V CDR1 and CDR2: SGHNT, YENEEA. The CDR3 loop reads CASSLEGASTGELFF. In DNA, the CDR3 is TGTGCCAGCAGCTTAGAAGGGGCAAGCACCGGGGAGCTGTTTTTT.